The sequence of this T cell receptor beta chain was determined in a study of blood T cell repertoires in COVID-19. Whole-study context: Samples came from the United States, Italy and Spain, spanning acute and convalescent COVID-19. From T cells, B-cell-depleted T cells, or PBMCs came the material, which was cDNA or gDNA.

Per the germline V gene, CDR1 is SQVTM and CDR2 is ANQGSEA. There are 13 residues in the CDR3. With V trimmed by 4 bases and J by 8 bases, 6 bases remained unmatched. Original processing methods: Amplification with reference gene primers provided the estimates of nucleated cell counts. Repertoires were generated with immunoSEQ multiplex PCR, while TCRdb's copy carries only in-frame clones and drops some. V, J and clone size were drawn from that table, and D and trimming were deduced from the DNA. This sample yields approximately 300,000 clones, of which roughly 90% are seen a single time; approximately 7.5% belongs to the top ten.

This chain links TRBV29-1 with TRBJ1-4, with 8 bases fitting TRBD1. This receptor was taken from a woman between 25 and 40 years old with COVID-19, enrolled during active disease. Input material: peripheral blood. The CDR3 sequence is CSVGQGLGEKLFF. The CDR3 nucleotides read TGCAGCGTTGGACAGGGGCTGGGGGAAAAACTGTTTTTT.